These 29 T cell receptor beta chains were all obtained from the same sample, sequenced in a study of beta chain features in type 1 diabetes. The entirety of the isolated RNA underwent reverse transcription, so expressed TCRB transcripts were sequenced. Sequencing used immunoSEQ multiplex PCR; TCRdb keeps in-frame clones, though not all of them. The table has 860,000 or so clones, 15% to 20% seen once; the top ten hold 0.02% to 0.03%. The material sequenced was naive CD4+ T cells from blood. All receptors come from a woman aged 18-29 years in good health.

This rearrangement joins TRBV29-1 to TRBJ2-7; no clear D gene. The CDR3 spans 14 residues. The germline V gene has CDR1 SQVTM and CDR2 ANQGSEA. Trimming removed 4 bases from V and 1 base from J, with 14 bases in between. CDR3 amino acids: CSVGLFGGSYEQYF. For the CDR3, the DNA is TGCAGCGTTGGCCTTTTTGGCGGATCCTACGAGCAGTACTTC.

V usage is TRBV7-9 and J usage is TRBJ1-6; 7 bases agree with TRBD1. The V gene end was trimmed by 3 bases and the J gene end by 7 bases; junction bases not matched to a gene: 9. CDR3 size: 16 residues. Germline V CDR1 and CDR2: SEHNR, FQNEAQ (reference sequence). DNA of the CDR3: TGTGCCAGCAGCTTGGAGGGGGCGCGTCTGAATTCACCCCTCCACTTT. This codes for CASSLEGARLNSPLHF.

The chain carries TRBV28 and TRBJ2-2; 7 positions match TRBD2. Germline V gives CDR1 MDHEN, CDR2 SYDVKM. J was trimmed by 3 bases and V by 3 bases; bases with no gene match: 13. The CDR3 runs 18 residues. CDR3 protein: CASSFPAFREDDTGELFF. The CDR3 DNA follows: TGTGCCAGCAGTTTCCCAGCTTTCCGGGAGGACGACACCGGGGAGCTGTTTTTT.

This clone showed up just a few times. The V call is TRBV18, the J call TRBJ1-5; 10 nucleotides match TRBD1. This CDR3 has 15 residues. CDR1 and CDR2 from the germline V gene are KGHSH and LQKENI. J gave up 6 bases and V 5 bases, and 7 bases lay outside the gene matches. CDR3 loop: CASSTGQGDVQPQHF. CDR3 DNA sequence: TGTGCCAGCTCAACTGGACAGGGGGACGTTCAGCCCCAGCATTTT.

This clone was found a few times. The V and J genes are TRBV5-1 and TRBJ2-7; either TRBD1 or TRBD2 may supply D (6 bases each). V lost 1 base, J lost 3 bases, and 17 bases lay in between. The germline V gene encodes CDR1 SGHRS and CDR2 YFSETQ. The CDR3 runs to 16 residues. The CDR3 loop reads CASSLKWGAQDYEQYF. The DNA of the CDR3 is TGCGCCAGCAGCTTGAAGTGGGGGGCGCAAGACTACGAGCAGTACTTC.

This clone was seen a few times. The genes are TRBV7-2 and TRBJ1-2, with a tentative D call TRBD1 (5 bases). V was clipped by 5 bases and J by 8 bases, with 18 bases between them. Germline V gene lookup returns CDR1 SGHTA and CDR2 FQGNSA. The CDR3 totals 14 residues. Here the CDR3 DNA reads TGTGCCAGCAGCACAGGACAAGGGGATGGGGGCTACACCTTC. Amino acid sequence: CASSTGQGDGGYTF. Full variable domain (rest looked up from reference TRBV7-2 and TRBJ1-2): GAGVSQSPSNKVTEKGKDVELRCDPISGHTALYWYRQSLGQGLEFLIYFQGNSAPDKSGLPSDRFSAERTGGSVSTLTIQRTQQEDSAVYLCASSTGQGDGGYTFGSGTRLTVV.

This clone was seen a handful of times. V is TRBV28 and J is TRBJ2-5; possibly TRBD2 for D (5 bases). V was cut by 4 bases and J by 7 bases, with 16 bases left in between. This CDR3 contains 14 residues. Germline V gene lookup returns CDR1 MDHEN and CDR2 SYDVKM. As DNA, the CDR3 is TGTGCCAGCAGTTCCGAGCCCGGGGTAACGACCCAGTACTTC. Its translation is CASSSEPGVTTQYF.

This clone appeared a few times. The genes are TRBV7-9 and TRBJ1-2; no definite D call. This CDR3 spans 13 amino acids. Between the trimmed V and J ends, which lost 3 bases and 4 bases, there was a span of 9 bases. CDR1 is SEHNR, CDR2 FQNEAQ, per germline (reference sequence). In nucleotides, the CDR3 is TGTGCCAGCAGCTTTGGAGCTTCCTATGGCTACACCTTC. Translation: CASSFGASYGYTF.

This clone was counted only a few times. The chain recombines TRBV5-1 with TRBJ1-4; weak D call: TRBD1 (5 bases). V was clipped by 4 bases and J by 7 bases, with 17 bases between them. The CDR3 spans 15 residues. The germline V gene encodes CDR1 SGHRS and CDR2 YFSETQ. As DNA, the CDR3 is TGCGCCAGCAGCCACCTCGGGACGGCCGGTGAAAAACTGTTTTTT. Residues: CASSHLGTAGEKLFF.

The chain joins TRBV7-3 to TRBJ2-1; the D is unclear. V was pared by 5 bases and J by 0 bases, with 11 bases between. The CDR3 runs to 15 residues. Germline CDR1 and CDR2: SGHTA and FQGTGA. This CDR3 reads CASSARRSSYNEQFF. The CDR3 nucleotides are TGTGCCAGCAGCGCCCGTAGGAGCTCCTACAATGAGCAGTTCTTC. The full variable domain, completed using reference TRBV7-3 and TRBJ2-1, is GAGVSQTPSNKVTEKGKYVELRCDPISGHTALYWYRQSLGQGPEFLIYFQGTGAADDSGLPNDRFFAVRPEGSVSTLKIQRTERGDSAVYLCASSARRSSYNEQFFGPGTRLTVL.

This clone was found a few times. The sample carries other DNA sequences with the same CDR3. CDR3 sequence: CASSQGYGYTF. CDR3 DNA sequence: TGTGCCAGCAGTCAAGGCTATGGCTACACCTTC. The V gene is TRBV6-5, the J gene TRBJ1-2; D unclear. Per the germline V gene, CDR1 is MNHEY and CDR2 is SVGAGI. This CDR3 is built from 11 residues. Deletions cut 5 bases from V and 4 bases from J, with 5 bases between.

The chain recombines TRBV28 with TRBJ2-1, with 15 bases lining up with TRBD2. The CDR3 extends over 22 amino acids. V dropped 3 bases and J dropped 4; count of bases not matched to a gene: 19. Germline V gene sequence: CDR1 MDHEN, CDR2 SYDVKM. The CDR3: CASSLEFPGPGLAGGQYNEQFF. As DNA, the CDR3 is TGTGCCAGCAGTTTGGAGTTTCCCGGCCCGGGACTAGCGGGAGGACAATACAATGAGCAGTTCTTC. Looking up the rest from reference TRBV28 and TRBJ2-1 gives the full variable domain: DVKVTQSSRYLVKRTGEKVFLECVQDMDHENMFWYRQDPGLGLRLIYFSYDVKMKEKGDIPEGYSVSREKKERFSLILESASTNQTSMYLCASSLEFPGPGLAGGQYNEQFFGPGTRLTVL.

The chain has TRBV4-2 and TRBJ2-1, with 13 nucleotides matching TRBD2. From germline, CDR1 is LGHNA and CDR2 YNFKEQ. V lost 2 bases to trimming and J lost 15 bases; unmatched junction nucleotides: 7. CDR3 length: 14 residues. CDR3 bases: TGTGCCAGCAGCCAAACGGGACTAGCGGGGTCCCCGTTCTTC. This gives the protein CASSQTGLAGSPFF.

The sample holds a few counts of this clone. The rearrangement links TRBV7-2 to TRBJ2-4; a weak D match, TRBD1 (5 bases). V lost 4 bases, J lost 6 bases, and 10 bases lay in between. CDR1 is SGHTA, CDR2 FQGNSA, per germline. This CDR3 is 13 amino acids long. The DNA for the CDR3 is TGTGCCAGCAGCTGGAGCGACAGAAACATTCAGTACTTC. Residues: CASSWSDRNIQYF.

The chain joins TRBV5-1 to TRBJ2-3, with 7 bases that match TRBD1. Germline values: CDR1 SGHRS, CDR2 YFSETQ. The CDR3 spans 14 residues. The V gene end was trimmed by 4 bases and the J gene end by 4 bases; junction bases not matched to a gene: 6. The CDR3 bases are TGCGCCAGCAGCGACACACAGGGGCCAGATACGCAGTATTTT. It specifies CASSDTQGPDTQYF.

The chain is built from TRBV7-8 and TRBJ2-2; possible D gene TRBD2, 5 bases. In germline, CDR1 is SGHVS, CDR2 FQNEAQ. The CDR3 extends over 12 amino acids. V lost 5 bases and J 4 bases, leaving 5 bases between the germline ends. The CDR3 reads CASSRGTGELFF. As DNA, the CDR3 is TGTGCCAGCAGCCGGGGCACCGGGGAGCTGTTTTTT.

The chain combines TRBV15 with TRBJ1-3; D unclear. Trimming shortened V by 0 bases and J by 1 base, and 7 bases separated the two germline ends. Germline CDR1 is LNHNV and CDR2 is YYDKDF (reference sequence). The CDR3 contains 15 residues. CDR3 in DNA: TGTGCCACCAGCAGAGATGCGGCTTCTGGAAACACCATATATTTT. Translated: CATSRDAASGNTIYF.

This chain uses TRBV7-9 with TRBJ2-3; a weak D match, TRBD1 (5 bases). The CDR3 is 15 residues long. Germline CDR1 and CDR2: SEHNR and FQNEAQ (reference sequence). With 0 bases removed from V and 4 bases from J, the gap between germline ends came to 11 bases. CDR3 DNA sequence: TGTGCCAGCAGCTTAGCGGGGCTCTCGTCAGATACGCAGTATTTT. Its translation is CASSLAGLSSDTQYF.

The CDR3 here is CASSLQGLLSDTQYF. The CDR3 coding sequence is TGTGCCAGCAGTTTACAGGGTCTGTTATCAGATACGCAGTATTTT. The chain recombines TRBV28 with TRBJ2-3; D is perhaps TRBD1 (5 bases). The CDR3 sequence is 15 residues long. CDR1 MDHEN and CDR2 SYDVKM come from the germline V gene. The germline V and J ends were trimmed by 2 bases and 4 bases, with 13 bases remaining between them.

This clone has just a few counts. V usage is TRBV5-8 and J usage is TRBJ1-2; 7 positions match TRBD1. Germline V gene data show CDR1 as SGHTS and CDR2 as YDEGEE. V dropped 4 bases and J dropped 8; count of bases not matched to a gene: 11. CDR3 length: 14 amino acids. In DNA, the CDR3 is TGTGCCAGCAGCCCGGGGACAGTCTCTTGGGGCTACACCTTC. This translates into CASSPGTVSWGYTF.

This clone was observed a handful of times. The same CDR3 can be traced to other DNA sequences in this sample. The chain couples TRBV9 to TRBJ2-5, with 10 bases lining up with TRBD2. V lost 4 bases to trimming and J lost 5 bases; unmatched junction nucleotides: 5. CDR1 and CDR2 (germline): SGDLS, YYNGEE. CDR3 size: 14 residues. The CDR3 nucleotides read TGTGCCAGCAGCAGAGCGGGAGGGCGGGAGACCCAGTACTTC. Its translation is CASSRAGGRETQYF. The full variable domain, its missing parts supplied by reference TRBV9 and TRBJ2-5, is DSGVTQTPKHLITATGQRVTLRCSPRSGDLSVYWYQQSLDQGLQFLIQYYNGEERAKGNILERFSAQQFPDLHSELNLSSLELGDSALYFCASSRAGGRETQYFGPGTRLLVL.

The rearrangement uses TRBV27 and TRBJ2-5, with 10 nucleotides matching TRBD2. Germline assignment: CDR1 MNHEY and CDR2 SMNVEV (reference sequence). CDR3 length: 18 amino acids. V shed 5 bases, J shed 4 bases, and the junction held 16 bases outside the gene matches. Written as DNA, the CDR3 is TGTGCCAGCAGTCCGGCCGGGACTAGCGTTCTAAGAGGAGAGACCCAGTACTTC. This gives the protein CASSPAGTSVLRGETQYF.

Only a few counts were recorded for this clone. The CDR3 DNA is TGTGCCAGCAGTCTATATACTAGCGGAGCTAGCTCCTACGAGCAGTACTTC. Residues: CASSLYTSGASSYEQYF. This sequence joins TRBV28 and TRBJ2-7, with TRBD2 matching over 8 bases. The CDR3 consists of 17 residues. The V gene end was trimmed by 5 bases and the J gene end by 0 bases; junction bases not matched to a gene: 12. Germline V gene data show CDR1 as MDHEN and CDR2 as SYDVKM.

V and J are TRBV10-2 and TRBJ2-7, with D unclear. The germline V gene has CDR1 WSHSY and CDR2 SAAADI. This CDR3 contains 14 residues. Trimming took 2 bases from V and 3 from J, leaving 11 bases between them. DNA for the CDR3: TGCGCCAGCAGTGAGCCGTCTATGAGCTACGAGCAGTACTTC. Its protein is CASSEPSMSYEQYF.

This chain connects TRBV5-1 to TRBJ1-1; the D gene is possibly TRBD1 (5 bases). Trimming shortened V by 1 base and J by 3 bases, and 19 bases separated the two germline ends. The CDR3 is 17 residues long. Germline CDR1 SGHRS, CDR2 YFSETQ. CDR3 nucleotides: TGCGCCAGCAGCTTGTTTACCTTTGGCAGGGAGGACACTGAAGCTTTCTTT. Protein: CASSLFTFGREDTEAFF. The full variable domain, completed using reference TRBV5-1 and TRBJ1-1, is KAGVTQTPRYLIKTRGQQVTLSCSPISGHRSVSWYQQTPGQGLQFLFEYFSETQRNKGNFPGRFSGRQFSNSRSEMNVSTLELGDSALYLCASSLFTFGREDTEAFFGQGTRLTVV.

The chain has TRBV7-9 and TRBJ2-5; D perhaps matches TRBD1 (6 bases). The DNA matches TRBJ2-7 better at its end, which makes the J call doubtful. This CDR3 region has 17 residues. In germline, CDR1 is SEHNR, CDR2 FQNEAQ (reference sequence). The CDR3 DNA follows: TGTGCCAGCAGCTTATATGCAAGAACAGGGAGCTCCTACGAGCAGTACTTC. This translates into CASSLYARTGSSYEQYF.

The V gene is TRBV7-3, the J gene TRBJ2-3, with TRBD2 identical over 7 bases. Trimming took 2 bases from V and 1 from J; bases not matched to a gene: 6. This CDR3 region has 16 residues. CDR1 is SGHTA and CDR2 is FQGTGA in the germline V gene. The CDR3 region is CASSLYGSGGTDTQYF. CDR3 in DNA: TGTGCCAGCAGCTTATACGGGAGCGGGGGCACAGATACGCAGTATTTT.

As for this clone: One end of the junction does not line up with germline, which may come from a read error. The chain recombines TRBV5-4 with TRBJ1-2; D not certain. Germline-derived CDR1 and CDR2 are SGHNT and YYREEE (reference sequence). This CDR3 is 13 amino acids long. CDR3 DNA sequence: TGCGCCAGCAGCCAAGACGGTAACTATGGCTACACCTTC. Its protein product is CASSQDGNYGYTF.

This clone has a handful of counts. The chain has TRBV4-2 and TRBJ2-1; either TRBD1 or TRBD2 may supply D (5 bases each). Germline V gene sequence: CDR1 LGHNA, CDR2 YNFKEQ. Deletions cut 3 bases from V and 5 bases from J, with 23 bases between. This CDR3 region has 18 residues. The CDR3 DNA reads TGTGCCAGCAGCCAGGATACCTCCGCCGGGACCAGGAACAATGAGCAGTTCTTC. Translated: CASSQDTSAGTRNNEQFF.